The 12 T cell receptor beta chains presented below share a single source sample, sequenced in a study of blood T cell repertoires in COVID-19 (dated by TCRdb to the early 2020s). Library method: the immunoSEQ multiplex PCR assay. Sourced from immuneACCESS, this table was stored by TCRdb with only in-frame sequences that have V and J called. A share of the clones is absent; for the studies checked, an unresolved V gene accounts for under half, and the remainder has no known explanation. For this sample there are around 120,000 clones; 80% to 90% appear just once. Approximately 2.3% of the sample rests with the top ten. The sample was PBMCs or T cells enriched from blood (not recorded which). The origin of the receptors is a woman in her 50s who had recovered from COVID-19.

As DNA, the CDR3 is TGTGCCAGCAGCCAGCTAGCGGGGGGGTACAATGAGCAGTTCTTC. Protein: CASSQLAGGYNEQFF. The chain joins TRBV3-1 (or the pseudogene TRBV3-2) to TRBJ2-1, with 12 bases matching TRBD2. CDR3 size: 15 residues. V shed 3 bases, J shed 4 bases, and the junction held 1 base outside the gene matches. The germline gives CDR1 LGHDT, CDR2 YNNKEL (reference sequence).

CDR3 nucleotide sequence: TGTGCCAGCACAACAGGGGCTTTCTGGGATGGCTACACCTTC. Translating gives CASTTGAFWDGYTF. The chain uses TRBV28 and TRBJ1-2, with 7 bases lining up with TRBD1. Losses at the gene ends were 7 bases for V and 6 bases for J; bases not matched to a gene: 11. This CDR3 contains 14 residues. The germline gives CDR1 MDHEN, CDR2 SYDVKM.

The genes are TRBV5-1 and TRBJ2-2, with a possible D match to TRBD2 (7 bases). The CDR3 contains 17 residues. Trimming took off 4 bases at V and 3 bases at J, with 19 bases between the two ends. CDR1 SGHRS and CDR2 YFSETQ come from the germline V gene. CDR3: CASSPGGGARHTGELFF. The CDR3 DNA is TGCGCCAGCAGCCCGGGTGGGGGGGCCCGACACACCGGGGAGCTGTTTTTT.

This clone occurred once. This chain joins TRBV29-1 and TRBJ1-6; 8 bases line up with TRBD1. The CDR3 has 13 amino acids. V dropped 6 bases and J dropped 8; count of bases not matched to a gene: 6. The germline V gene has CDR1 SQVTM and CDR2 ANQGSEA. CDR3 sequence reads: CSVAGGMDSPLHF. Written as DNA, the CDR3 is TGCAGCGTGGCAGGGGGCATGGATTCACCCCTCCACTTT.

The chain combines TRBV5-6 with TRBJ1-2; D is ambiguous. V was shortened by 3 bases and J by 5 bases, with 11 bases between the two germline ends. Germline V gene lookup returns CDR1 SGHDT and CDR2 YYEEEE. The CDR3 loop spans 13 amino acids. CDR3 in amino acids: CASSSDREYGYTF. The DNA for the CDR3 is TGTGCCAGCAGCTCAGACCGGGAGTATGGCTACACCTTC.

This chain joins TRBV7-9 and TRBJ2-1; TRBD2 aligns across 8 bases. The CDR3 has 15 residues. Germline V gene lookup returns CDR1 SEHNR and CDR2 FQNEAQ (reference sequence). V shed 4 bases, J shed 6 bases, and the junction held 8 bases outside the gene matches. CDR3 sequence (DNA): TGTGCCAGCAGCTCCCGGGGCCGGGAGGGCAATGAGCAGTTCTTC. This encodes CASSSRGREGNEQFF.

This chain joins TRBV20-1 and TRBJ1-5, with D possibly being TRBD1 (5 bases). The V gene lost 3 bases and the J gene lost 0 bases, with 15 bases spanning the gap. Germline CDR1 reads DFQATT; CDR2 reads SNEGSKA (reference sequence). The CDR3 runs to 16 residues. The CDR3 sequence: CSASLGGRDSNQPQHF. CDR3 bases: TGCAGTGCTAGTTTGGGGGGACGGGATAGCAATCAGCCCCAGCATTTT.

This clone was detected only a few times. The chain employs TRBV7-2 and TRBJ2-1; weak D call: TRBD2 (6 bases). V shed 1 base and J shed 1 base, with 8 bases lying between them. Germline CDR1 is SGHTA and CDR2 is FQGNSA. The CDR3 totals 15 residues. As DNA, the CDR3 is TGTGCCAGCAGCTTAGGGAGCGGGTCCTACAATGAGCAGTTCTTC. Residues: CASSLGSGSYNEQFF.

This rearrangement joins TRBV12-5 to TRBJ2-7; 8 positions match TRBD1. From germline, CDR1 is LGHNT and CDR2 FRNRAP. The V segment lost 6 bases and the J segment 2 bases; nucleotides outside the gene matches: 6. The CDR3 contains 14 residues. The CDR3 sequence: CASGRGTGAYEQYF. DNA of the CDR3: TGTGCTAGTGGACGCGGGACAGGAGCCTACGAGCAGTACTTC.

The chain couples TRBV29-1 to TRBJ2-3; 7 nucleotides agree with TRBD2. The germline gives CDR1 SQVTM, CDR2 ANQGSEA. V lost 1 base to trimming and J lost 6 bases; unmatched junction nucleotides: 7. This CDR3 has 14 amino acids. The chain's CDR3 is CSVEAGGPLDTQYF. In DNA, the CDR3 is TGCAGCGTTGAAGCGGGGGGACCGCTCGATACGCAGTATTTT.

The chain links TRBV5-8 to TRBJ1-1, with D possibly being TRBD1 (6 bases). CDR3 length: 13 amino acids. Trimming took off 0 bases at V and 4 bases at J, with 7 bases between the two ends. Germline CDR1 SGHTS, CDR2 YDEGEE. In nucleotides, the CDR3 is TGTGCCAGCAGCTTGGCAGGGGTCACTGAAGCTTTCTTT. Amino acids: CASSLAGVTEAFF.

This sequence joins TRBV30 and TRBJ2-7, with 10 bases identical to TRBD1. Trimming at V came to 4 bases and at J to 9 bases, leaving 9 bases not matched to a gene. This CDR3 has 13 amino acids. Germline CDR1 reads GTSNPN; CDR2 reads SVGIG (reference sequence). The CDR3 spells CAWTIGTGERQYF. The CDR3 nucleotides read TGTGCCTGGACCATCGGGACAGGGGAACGGCAGTACTTC. Variable domain in full (rest from reference TRBV30 and TRBJ2-7): SQTIHQWPATLVQPVGSPLSLECTVEGTSNPNLYWYRQAAGRGLQLLFYSVGIGQISSEVPQNLSASRPQDRQFILSSKKLLLSDSGFYLCAWTIGTGERQYFGPGTRLTVT.